This TCR beta chain emerged from a study of blood T cell repertoires in COVID-19. Overall study context: Before being deemed recovered, Cohort 3 donors had two negative PCRs, clearance, or symptom resolution.

The CDR3 is 14 amino acids. Trimming pared 5 bases from V and 0 bases from J, leaving 11 bases between. Germline assignment: CDR1 MNHEY and CDR2 SMNVEV (reference sequence). Sequenced by immunoSEQ multiplex PCR; TCRdb stores in-frame clones only, minus some. Counted here are approximately 360,000 clones, 80% to 90% occurring once; the ten biggest clones make up approximately 1.8%. Membership in each cohort depended on participant-reported clinical history. This clonotype originated in a middle-aged man in a cohort exposed to, infected with or recovered from COVID-19 (not recorded which). Sequencing was performed on PBMCs or T cells enriched from blood (not recorded which). V is TRBV27 and J is TRBJ2-7, with D possibly being TRBD2 (6 bases). In DNA, the CDR3 is TGTGCCAGCAGTGTAGCGGCCCACTCCTACGAGCAGTACTTC. Amino acid sequence: CASSVAAHSYEQYF.